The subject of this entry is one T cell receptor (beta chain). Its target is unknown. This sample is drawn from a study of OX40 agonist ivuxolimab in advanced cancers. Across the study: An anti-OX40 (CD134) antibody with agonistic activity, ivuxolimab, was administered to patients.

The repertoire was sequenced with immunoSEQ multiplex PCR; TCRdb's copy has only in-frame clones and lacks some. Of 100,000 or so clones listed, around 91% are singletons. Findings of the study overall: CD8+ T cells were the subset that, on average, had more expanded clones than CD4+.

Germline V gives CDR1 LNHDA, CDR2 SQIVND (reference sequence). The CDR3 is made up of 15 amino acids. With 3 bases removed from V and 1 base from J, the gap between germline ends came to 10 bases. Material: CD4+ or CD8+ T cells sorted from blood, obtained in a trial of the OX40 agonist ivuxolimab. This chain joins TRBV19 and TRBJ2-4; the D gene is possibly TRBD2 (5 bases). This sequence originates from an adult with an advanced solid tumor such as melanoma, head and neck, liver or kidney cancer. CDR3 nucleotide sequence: TGTGCCAGTAGTATGCGGGCGCGGGCCAAAAACATTCAGTACTTC. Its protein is CASSMRARAKNIQYF. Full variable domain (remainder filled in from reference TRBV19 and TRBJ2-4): DGGITQSPKYLFRKEGQNVTLSCEQNLNHDAMYWYRQDPGQGLRLIYYSQIVNDFQKGDIAEGYSVSREKKESFPLTVTSAQKNPTAFYLCASSMRARAKNIQYFGAGTRLSVL.